This T cell receptor beta chain was captured by sequencing in a study of CD8+CD57+ T cells in acquired aplastic anemia. V lost 5 bases, J lost 5 bases, and 7 bases stayed unmatched. The CDR3 loop spans 15 amino acids. CDR1 SGHVS and CDR2 FQNEAQ come from the germline V gene. Template material for TCR beta VDJ and CDR3 profiling consisted of genomic DNA. TCRdb re-analysed the reads in MiXCR, keeping a single row per CDR3 protein. The sample gives 40,000 or so distinct CDR3 sequences, roughly three quarters of which show up once; 22% is in the top ten. The sequencing input was sorted CD4+, CD8+, or CD8+CD57+ T cells (not recorded which) from PBMCs. This TCR came from a human donor in good health, serving as a control. The chain links TRBV7-8 to TRBJ2-5, with TRBD2 matching over 11 bases. The CDR3 DNA follows: TGTGCCAGCAGCCCACTTAGCGGGGGGGCGGAGACCCAGTACTTC. It codes for CASSPLSGGAETQYF.